This TCR beta chain was identified during a study of cytomegalovirus exposure and HLA in healthy donors. This clone was recorded a few times. The antigen is unknown. Primers for the PCR totalled 60 Vbeta and 13 Jbeta. Generated by immunoSEQ multiplex PCR, the TCRdb table keeps only in-frame clones and is missing some. Altogether about 160,000 clones are present, roughly 80% being singletons, with the ten largest covering about 10%. General study results and limits: The study carried out a later analysis of TCR beta sequences. It associated around 17,000 of them with specific HLA alleles at a false discovery rate of 0.05. Later on, analysis showed that most CMV-associated TCR beta chains appeared to be HLA-restricted. Excluded were some V segments that proved indistinguishable, including TRBV6-2 and TRBV6-3. Presence/absence analyses assumed roughly uniform sequencing depth across donors.

V shed 2 bases and J shed 2 bases, with 11 bases lying between them. CDR1 is SGHKS, CDR2 YYEKEE, per germline (reference sequence). The CDR3 spans 14 residues. V gene TRBV5-5 combines with J gene TRBJ2-7; D ambiguous. The sequence came from a man aged 45 to 65 in good health and CMV-seropositive. The sample consisted of PBMCs. The CDR3 coding sequence is TGTGCCAGCAGCTTTAGCCCCACAACCTACGAGCAGTACTTC. Protein: CASSFSPTTYEQYF.